The subject of this entry is one TCR beta chain. The antigen is not known. The data are from a study of cytomegalovirus exposure and HLA in healthy donors. The study, taken as a whole, reports: TCR beta V segments were, for the most part, productive about 87% or about 30% of the time in an earlier analysis.

In the PCR, 60 Vbeta and 13 Jbeta primers were used. TCRdb's copy holds only in-frame clones and misses some; the assay was immunoSEQ multiplex PCR. The sample has fewer than 200,000 clones; 60% to 85% are singletons. This sequence was found in a female donor in good health and CMV-seronegative. The sequenced sample was PBMCs.

The CDR3 loop is CASSYRAEGTDTEAFF. Written as DNA, the CDR3 is TGTGCCAGCAGTTATAGGGCAGAGGGCACGGACACTGAAGCTTTCTTT. The rearrangement uses TRBV6-5 and TRBJ1-1, with D uncertain. CDR3 length: 16 amino acids. Germline V gene sequence: CDR1 MNHEY, CDR2 SVGAGI. The V and J ends lost 3 bases and 3 bases respectively, with 17 bases between them.